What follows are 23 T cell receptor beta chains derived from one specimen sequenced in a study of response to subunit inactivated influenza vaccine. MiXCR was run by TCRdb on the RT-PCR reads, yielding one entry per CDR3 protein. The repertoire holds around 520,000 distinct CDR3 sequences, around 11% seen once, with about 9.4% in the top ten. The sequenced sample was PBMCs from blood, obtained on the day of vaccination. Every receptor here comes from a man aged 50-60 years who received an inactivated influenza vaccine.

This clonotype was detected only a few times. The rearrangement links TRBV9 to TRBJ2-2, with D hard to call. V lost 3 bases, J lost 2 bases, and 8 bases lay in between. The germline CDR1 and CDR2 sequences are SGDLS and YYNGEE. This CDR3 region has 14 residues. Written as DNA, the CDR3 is TGTGCCAGCAGCGGTCTTTCCAACACCGGGGAGCTGTTTTTT. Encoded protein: CASSGLSNTGELFF. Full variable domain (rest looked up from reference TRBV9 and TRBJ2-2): DSGVTQTPKHLITATGQRVTLRCSPRSGDLSVYWYQQSLDQGLQFLIQYYNGEERAKGNILERFSAQQFPDLHSELNLSSLELGDSALYFCASSGLSNTGELFFGEGSRLTVL.

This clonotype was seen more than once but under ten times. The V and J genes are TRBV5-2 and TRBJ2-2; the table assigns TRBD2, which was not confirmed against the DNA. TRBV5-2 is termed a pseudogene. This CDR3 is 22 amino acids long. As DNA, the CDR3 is TGTGCCAGCACCCTGAATGGGGTCCGACTAGCGGGGGGGCGTTCGAACACCGGGGAGCTGTTTTTT. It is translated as CASTLNGVRLAGGRSNTGELFF.

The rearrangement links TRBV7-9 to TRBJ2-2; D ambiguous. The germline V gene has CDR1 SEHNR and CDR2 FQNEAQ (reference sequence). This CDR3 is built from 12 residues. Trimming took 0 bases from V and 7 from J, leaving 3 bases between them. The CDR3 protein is CASSLAVGELFF. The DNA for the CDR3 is TGTGCCAGCAGCTTAGCGGTCGGGGAGCTGTTTTTT.

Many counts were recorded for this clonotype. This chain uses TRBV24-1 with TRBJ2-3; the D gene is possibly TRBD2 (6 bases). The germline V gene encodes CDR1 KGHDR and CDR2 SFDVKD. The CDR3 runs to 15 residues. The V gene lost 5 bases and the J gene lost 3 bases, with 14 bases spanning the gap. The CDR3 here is CATSAAGRLTDTQYF. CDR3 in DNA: TGTGCCACCAGTGCCGCGGGACGATTGACAGATACGCAGTATTTT.

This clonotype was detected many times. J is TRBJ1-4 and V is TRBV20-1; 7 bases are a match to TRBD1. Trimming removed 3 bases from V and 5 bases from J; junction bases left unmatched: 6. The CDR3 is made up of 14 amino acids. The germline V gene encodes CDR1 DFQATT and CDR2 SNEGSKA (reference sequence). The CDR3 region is CSASPATGNEKLFF. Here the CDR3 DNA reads TGCAGTGCTAGCCCTGCGACAGGGAATGAAAAACTGTTTTTT.

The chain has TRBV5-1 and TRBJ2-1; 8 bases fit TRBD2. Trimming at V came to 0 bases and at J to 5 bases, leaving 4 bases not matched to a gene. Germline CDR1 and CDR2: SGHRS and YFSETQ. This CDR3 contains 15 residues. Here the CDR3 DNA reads TGCGCCAGCAGCTTGGAAGTAGCGGGACACAATGAGCAGTTCTTC. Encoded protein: CASSLEVAGHNEQFF.

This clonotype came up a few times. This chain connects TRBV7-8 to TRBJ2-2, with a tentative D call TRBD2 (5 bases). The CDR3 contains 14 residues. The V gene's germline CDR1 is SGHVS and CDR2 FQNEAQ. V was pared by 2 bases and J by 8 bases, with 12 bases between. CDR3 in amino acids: CASSLLGSGGELFF. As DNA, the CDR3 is TGTGCCAGCAGCTTATTGGGGAGCGGAGGGGAGCTGTTTTTT.

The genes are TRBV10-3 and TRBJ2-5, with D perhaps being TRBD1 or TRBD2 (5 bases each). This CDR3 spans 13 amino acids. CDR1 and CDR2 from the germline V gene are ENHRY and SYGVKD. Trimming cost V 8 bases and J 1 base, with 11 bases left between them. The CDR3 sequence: CAIARETQETQYF. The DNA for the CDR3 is TGTGCCATCGCCAGGGAGACCCAAGAGACCCAGTACTTC.

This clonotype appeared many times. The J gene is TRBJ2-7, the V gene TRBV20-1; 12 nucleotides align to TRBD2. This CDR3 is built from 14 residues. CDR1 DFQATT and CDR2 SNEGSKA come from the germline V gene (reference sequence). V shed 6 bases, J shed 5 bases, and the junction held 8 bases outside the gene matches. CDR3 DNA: TGCAGTGCCGTGACTAGCGGGGGACGGCACGAGCAGTACTTC. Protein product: CSAVTSGGRHEQYF.

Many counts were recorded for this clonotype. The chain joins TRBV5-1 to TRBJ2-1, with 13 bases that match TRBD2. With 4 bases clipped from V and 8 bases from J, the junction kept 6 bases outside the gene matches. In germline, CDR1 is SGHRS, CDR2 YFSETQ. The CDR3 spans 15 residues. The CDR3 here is CASSQTSGRVYEQFF. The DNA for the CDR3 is TGCGCCAGCAGCCAAACTAGCGGGAGGGTCTATGAGCAGTTCTTC.

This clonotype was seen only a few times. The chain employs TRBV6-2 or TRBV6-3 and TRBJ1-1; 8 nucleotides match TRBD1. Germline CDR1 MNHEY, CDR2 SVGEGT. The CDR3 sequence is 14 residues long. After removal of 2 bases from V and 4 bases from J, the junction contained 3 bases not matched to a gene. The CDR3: CASSYATGGTEAFF. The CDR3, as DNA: TGTGCCAGCAGTTACGCTACAGGGGGCACTGAAGCTTTCTTT.

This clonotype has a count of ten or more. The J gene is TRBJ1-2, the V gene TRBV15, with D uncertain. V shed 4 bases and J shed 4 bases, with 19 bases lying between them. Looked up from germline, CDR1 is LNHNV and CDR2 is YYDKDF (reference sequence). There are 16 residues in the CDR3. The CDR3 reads CATSTTSDGLFYGYTF. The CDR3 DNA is TGTGCCACCAGCACGACGTCGGACGGGTTATTCTATGGCTACACCTTC.

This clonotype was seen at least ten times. The CDR3 DNA sequence: TGCAGTGCCCTCCCTCAATACAATGAGCAGTTCTTC. Translating it yields CSALPQYNEQFF. This chain connects TRBV20-1 to TRBJ2-1; D unclear. The CDR3 has 12 residues. Trimming left V 6 bases short and J 4 bases short, with 10 bases between. The germline V gene has CDR1 DFQATT and CDR2 SNEGSKA (reference sequence).

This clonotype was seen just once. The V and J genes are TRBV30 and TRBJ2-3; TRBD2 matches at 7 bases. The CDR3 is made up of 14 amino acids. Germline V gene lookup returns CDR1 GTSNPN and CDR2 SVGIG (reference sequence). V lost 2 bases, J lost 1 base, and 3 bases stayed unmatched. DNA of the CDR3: TGTGCCTGGAGTTATGGGGGGGGCACAGATACGCAGTATTTT. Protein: CAWSYGGGTDTQYF. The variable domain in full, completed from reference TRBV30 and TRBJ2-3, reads SQTIHQWPATLVQPVGSPLSLECTVEGTSNPNLYWYRQAAGRGLQLLFYSVGIGQISSEVPQNLSASRPQDRQFILSSKKLLLSDSGFYLCAWSYGGGTDTQYFGPGTRLTVL.

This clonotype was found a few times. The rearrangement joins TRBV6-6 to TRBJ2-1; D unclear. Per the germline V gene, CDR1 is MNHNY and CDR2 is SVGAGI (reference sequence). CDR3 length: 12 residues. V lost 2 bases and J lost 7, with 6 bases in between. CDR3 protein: CASSYSWNEQFF. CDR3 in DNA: TGTGCCAGCAGTTACAGTTGGAATGAGCAGTTCTTC.

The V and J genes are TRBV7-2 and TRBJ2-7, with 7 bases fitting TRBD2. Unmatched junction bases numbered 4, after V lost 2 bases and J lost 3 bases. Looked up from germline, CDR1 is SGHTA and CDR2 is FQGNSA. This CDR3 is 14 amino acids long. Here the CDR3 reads CASSLMPGGYEQYF. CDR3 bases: TGTGCCAGCAGCTTAATGCCGGGGGGCTACGAGCAGTACTTC. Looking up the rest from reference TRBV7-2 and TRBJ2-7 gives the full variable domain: GAGVSQSPSNKVTEKGKDVELRCDPISGHTALYWYRQSLGQGLEFLIYFQGNSAPDKSGLPSDRFSAERTGGSVSTLTIQRTQQEDSAVYLCASSLMPGGYEQYFGPGTRLTVT.

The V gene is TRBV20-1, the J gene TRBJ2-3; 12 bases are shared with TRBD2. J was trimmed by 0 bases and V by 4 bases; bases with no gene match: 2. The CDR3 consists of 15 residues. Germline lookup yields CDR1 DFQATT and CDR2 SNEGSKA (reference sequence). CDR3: CSAIGLAGSTDTQYF. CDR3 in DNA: TGCAGTGCTATAGGACTAGCGGGGAGCACAGATACGCAGTATTTT.

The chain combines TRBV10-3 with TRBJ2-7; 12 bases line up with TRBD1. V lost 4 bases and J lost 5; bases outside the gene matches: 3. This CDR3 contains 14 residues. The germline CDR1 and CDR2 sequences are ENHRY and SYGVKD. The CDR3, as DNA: TGTGCCATCAGTGTGGGACAGGGGGCTGACGAGCAGTACTTC. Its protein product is CAISVGQGADEQYF.

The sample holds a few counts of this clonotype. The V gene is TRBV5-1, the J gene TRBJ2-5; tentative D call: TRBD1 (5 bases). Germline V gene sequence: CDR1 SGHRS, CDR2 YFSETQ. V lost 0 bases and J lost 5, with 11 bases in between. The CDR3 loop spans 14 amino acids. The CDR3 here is CASSLVGVRETQYF. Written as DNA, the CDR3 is TGCGCCAGCAGCTTGGTAGGGGTACGGGAGACCCAGTACTTC.

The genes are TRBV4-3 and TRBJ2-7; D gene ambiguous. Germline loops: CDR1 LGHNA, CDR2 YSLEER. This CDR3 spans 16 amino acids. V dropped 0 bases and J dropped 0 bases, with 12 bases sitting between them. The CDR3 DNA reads TGCGCCAGCAGCCAAGACAAGACCCGTAGCTCCTACGAGCAGTACTTC. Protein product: CASSQDKTRSSYEQYF.

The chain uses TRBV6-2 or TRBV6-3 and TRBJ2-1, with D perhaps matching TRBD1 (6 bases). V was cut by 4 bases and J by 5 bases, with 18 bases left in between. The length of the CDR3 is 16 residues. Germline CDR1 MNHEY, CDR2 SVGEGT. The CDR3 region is CASSFYRTVNDNEQFF. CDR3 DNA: TGTGCCAGCAGTTTCTACAGGACAGTGAATGACAATGAGCAGTTCTTC.

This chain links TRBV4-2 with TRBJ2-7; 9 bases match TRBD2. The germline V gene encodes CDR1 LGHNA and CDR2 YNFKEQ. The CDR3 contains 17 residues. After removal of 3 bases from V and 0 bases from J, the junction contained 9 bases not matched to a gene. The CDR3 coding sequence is TGTGCCAGCAGCCAGAGACTAGCGGACCTTAGCTCCTACGAGCAGTACTTC. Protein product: CASSQRLADLSSYEQYF.

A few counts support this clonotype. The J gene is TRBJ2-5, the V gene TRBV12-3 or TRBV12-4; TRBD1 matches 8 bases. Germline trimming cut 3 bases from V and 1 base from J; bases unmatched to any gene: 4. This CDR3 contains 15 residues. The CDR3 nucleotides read TGTGCCAGCAGTTTCTGGGGGACAGGCCAAGAGACCCAGTACTTC. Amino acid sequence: CASSFWGTGQETQYF.